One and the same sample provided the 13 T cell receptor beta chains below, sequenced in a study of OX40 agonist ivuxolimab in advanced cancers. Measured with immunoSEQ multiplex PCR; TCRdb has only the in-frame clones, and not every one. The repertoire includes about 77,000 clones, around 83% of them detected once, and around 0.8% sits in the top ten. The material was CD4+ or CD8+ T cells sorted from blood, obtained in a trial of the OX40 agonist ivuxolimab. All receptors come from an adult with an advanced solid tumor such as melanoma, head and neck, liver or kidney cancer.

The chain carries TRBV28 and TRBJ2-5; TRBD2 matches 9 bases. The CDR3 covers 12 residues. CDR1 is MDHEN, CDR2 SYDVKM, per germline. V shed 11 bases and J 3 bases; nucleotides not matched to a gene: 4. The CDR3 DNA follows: TGTGCCGGGTCTAGCGGGAAAGAGACCCAGTACTTC. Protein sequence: CAGSSGKETQYF.

CDR3 sequence (DNA): TGTGCCAGCAGCACGATCCAGGTAGCGGGGGGCGGCAATGAGCAGTTCTTC. Translating gives CASSTIQVAGGGNEQFF. The V call is TRBV5-4, the J call TRBJ2-1, with 10 bases aligning to TRBD2. V lost 4 bases and J lost 6; bases outside the gene matches: 13. In germline, CDR1 is SGHNT, CDR2 YYREEE (reference sequence). The CDR3 length is 17 residues. Based on the CDR3 plus reference TRBV5-4 and TRBJ2-1, the full variable domain is ETGVTQSPTHLIKTRGQQVTLRCSSQSGHNTVSWYQQALGQGPQFIFQYYREEENGRGNFPPRFSGLQFPNYSSELNVNALELDDSALYLCASSTIQVAGGGNEQFFGPGTRLTVL.

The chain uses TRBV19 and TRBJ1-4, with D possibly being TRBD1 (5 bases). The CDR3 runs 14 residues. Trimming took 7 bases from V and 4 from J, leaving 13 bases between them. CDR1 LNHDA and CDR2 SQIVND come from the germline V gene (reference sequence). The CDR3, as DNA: TGTGCCAGTAAGCTAGGGCAGGGTAATGAAAAACTGTTTTTT. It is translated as CASKLGQGNEKLFF.

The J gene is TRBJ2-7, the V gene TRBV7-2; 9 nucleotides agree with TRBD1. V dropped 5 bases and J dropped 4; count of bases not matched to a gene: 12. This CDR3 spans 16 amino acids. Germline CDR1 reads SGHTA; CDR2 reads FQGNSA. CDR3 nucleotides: TGTGCCAGCAGCCAGGGCCCGGGACAGGGTTGGTACGAGCAGTACTTC. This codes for CASSQGPGQGWYEQYF.

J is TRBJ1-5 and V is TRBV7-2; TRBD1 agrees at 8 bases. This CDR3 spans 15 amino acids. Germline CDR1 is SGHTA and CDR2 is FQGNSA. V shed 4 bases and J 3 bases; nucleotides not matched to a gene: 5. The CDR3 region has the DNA TGTGCCAGCAGCTCGACAGGGGCTAACAATCAGCCCCAGCATTTT. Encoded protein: CASSSTGANNQPQHF.

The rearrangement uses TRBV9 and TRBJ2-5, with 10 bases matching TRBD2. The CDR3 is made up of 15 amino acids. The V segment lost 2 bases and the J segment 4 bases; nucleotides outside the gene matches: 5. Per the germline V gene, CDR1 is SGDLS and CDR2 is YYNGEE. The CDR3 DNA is TGTGCCAGCAGCGTGGGGAGCGGGAGGGCAGAGACCCAGTACTTC. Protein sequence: CASSVGSGRAETQYF.

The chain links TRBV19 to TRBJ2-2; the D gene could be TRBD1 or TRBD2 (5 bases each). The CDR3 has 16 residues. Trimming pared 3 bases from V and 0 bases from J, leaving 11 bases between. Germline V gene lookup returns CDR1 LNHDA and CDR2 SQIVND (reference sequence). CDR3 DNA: TGTGCCAGTAGTATTGGTTGGGGGTCGAACACCGGGGAGCTGTTTTTT. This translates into CASSIGWGSNTGELFF.

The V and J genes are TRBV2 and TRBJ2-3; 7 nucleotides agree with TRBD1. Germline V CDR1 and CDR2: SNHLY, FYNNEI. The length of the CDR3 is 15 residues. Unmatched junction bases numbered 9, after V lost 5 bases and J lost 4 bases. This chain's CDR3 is CASSWDRGVADTQYF. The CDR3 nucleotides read TGTGCCAGCAGTTGGGACAGAGGGGTGGCAGATACGCAGTATTTT.

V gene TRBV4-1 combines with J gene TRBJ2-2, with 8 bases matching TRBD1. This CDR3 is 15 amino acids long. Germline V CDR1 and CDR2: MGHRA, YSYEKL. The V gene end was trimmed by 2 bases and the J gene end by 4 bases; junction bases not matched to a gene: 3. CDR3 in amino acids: CASSQRQGATGELFF. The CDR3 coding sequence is TGCGCCAGCAGCCAAAGGCAGGGGGCCACCGGGGAGCTGTTTTTT.

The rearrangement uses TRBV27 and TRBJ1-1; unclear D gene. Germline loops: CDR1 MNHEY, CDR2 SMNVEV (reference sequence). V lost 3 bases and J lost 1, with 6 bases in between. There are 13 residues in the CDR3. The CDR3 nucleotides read TGTGCCAGCAGTTTCAAGGCGAACACTGAAGCTTTCTTT. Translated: CASSFKANTEAFF.

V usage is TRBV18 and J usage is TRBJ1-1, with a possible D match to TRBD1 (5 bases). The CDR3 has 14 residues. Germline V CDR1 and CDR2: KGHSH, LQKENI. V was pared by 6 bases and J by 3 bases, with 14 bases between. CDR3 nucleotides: TGTGCCAGCTCCCAGACAGAACTGGACACTGAAGCTTTCTTT. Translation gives CASSQTELDTEAFF.

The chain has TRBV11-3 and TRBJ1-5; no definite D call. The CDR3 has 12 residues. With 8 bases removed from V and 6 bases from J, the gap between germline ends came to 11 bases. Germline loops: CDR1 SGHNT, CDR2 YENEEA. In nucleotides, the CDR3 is TGTGCCAGCTCGGAGGGAAGTCAGCCCCAGCATTTT. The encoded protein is CASSEGSQPQHF.

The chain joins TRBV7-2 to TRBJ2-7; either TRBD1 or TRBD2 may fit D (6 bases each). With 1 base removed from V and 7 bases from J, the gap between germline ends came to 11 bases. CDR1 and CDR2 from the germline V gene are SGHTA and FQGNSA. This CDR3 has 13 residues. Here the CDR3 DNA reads TGTGCCAGCAGCTTAGAGAGGGGGAGGGAGCAGTACTTC. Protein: CASSLERGREQYF.